Below are 30 T cell receptor beta chains sequenced from a single sample in a study of cytomegalovirus exposure and HLA in healthy donors. The PCR had 60 Vbeta and 13 Jbeta primers. The assay was immunoSEQ multiplex PCR, and TCRdb's table has in-frame clones only and misses some. This table holds some 110,000 clones, approximately 70% found once. Sequencing input: PBMCs. These receptors were taken from a man aged 30 to 39 in good health and CMV-seropositive.

The chain joins TRBV6-4 to TRBJ2-1; the D is unclear. The CDR3 covers 12 residues. The V gene's germline CDR1 is MRHNA and CDR2 SNTAGT. V dropped 3 bases and J dropped 6 bases, with 6 bases sitting between them. The chain's CDR3 is CASSDEVNEQFF. The CDR3 DNA reads as TGTGCCAGCAGTGATGAGGTCAATGAGCAGTTCTTC.

The rearrangement links TRBV28 to TRBJ2-1, with 14 nucleotides matching TRBD2. This CDR3 is 18 amino acids long. The J segment lost 7 bases and the V segment lost 6 bases, leaving 14 bases of the junction unmatched. Germline CDR1 MDHEN, CDR2 SYDVKM. CDR3 nucleotide sequence: TGTGCCAGCAGCCCGGGGGGACTAGCGGGAGTTGGGGGTAATGAGCAGTTCTTC. Encoded protein: CASSPGGLAGVGGNEQFF. Drawing the rest from reference TRBV28 and TRBJ2-1, the complete variable domain is DVKVTQSSRYLVKRTGEKVFLECVQDMDHENMFWYRQDPGLGLRLIYFSYDVKMKEKGDIPEGYSVSREKKERFSLILESASTNQTSMYLCASSPGGLAGVGGNEQFFGPGTRLTVL.

This clone was seen only once. The chain employs TRBV9 and TRBJ2-5; weak D call: TRBD2 (6 bases). CDR1 and CDR2 from the germline V gene are SGDLS and YYNGEE. The CDR3 is 18 amino acids. V was pared by 4 bases and J by 5 bases, with 27 bases between. CDR3 residues: CASSLSPYTGTSGETQYF. The CDR3 region has the DNA TGTGCCAGCAGCCTGTCCCCCTATACCGGGACTTCCGGGGAGACCCAGTACTTC.

The chain employs TRBV9 and TRBJ2-1, with 12 bases that match TRBD2. This CDR3 is 18 amino acids long. From germline, CDR1 is SGDLS and CDR2 YYNGEE. V lost 0 bases and J lost 7; bases outside the gene matches: 11. CDR3 loop: CASSVDLAGGHFDNEQFF. The CDR3 DNA is TGTGCCAGCAGCGTAGATCTAGCGGGGGGGCATTTCGATAATGAGCAGTTCTTC. Variable domain in full (rest from reference TRBV9 and TRBJ2-1): DSGVTQTPKHLITATGQRVTLRCSPRSGDLSVYWYQQSLDQGLQFLIQYYNGEERAKGNILERFSAQQFPDLHSELNLSSLELGDSALYFCASSVDLAGGHFDNEQFFGPGTRLTVL.

The chain carries TRBV7-9 and TRBJ2-1, with 9 positions matching TRBD1. This CDR3 region has 16 residues. Germline assignment: CDR1 SEHNR and CDR2 FQNEAQ (reference sequence). With 4 bases clipped from V and 1 base from J, the junction kept 5 bases outside the gene matches. CDR3 sequence reads: CASSWFGTGSYNEQFF. The CDR3 region has the DNA TGTGCCAGCAGCTGGTTCGGGACAGGGTCCTACAATGAGCAGTTCTTC.

The rearrangement joins TRBV5-1 to TRBJ2-1; no clear D. Germline loops: CDR1 SGHRS, CDR2 YFSETQ. This CDR3 contains 14 residues. V lost 0 bases, J lost 0 bases, and 4 bases lay in between. CDR3 region: CASSLGSSYNEQFF. The DNA for the CDR3 is TGCGCCAGCAGCTTGGGGAGCTCCTACAATGAGCAGTTCTTC.

V gene TRBV5-1 combines with J gene TRBJ2-2, with D possibly TRBD1 on 5 matching bases. There are 16 residues in the CDR3. Germline assignment: CDR1 SGHRS and CDR2 YFSETQ. With 2 bases removed from V and 4 bases from J, the gap between germline ends came to 15 bases. CDR3 DNA: TGCGCCAGCAGCTTCAAGGTGGGGCAGGGCACCGGGGAGCTGTTTTTT. It specifies CASSFKVGQGTGELFF.

This clone has only one observation. The V gene is TRBV30, the J gene TRBJ2-3; D unclear. CDR3 length: 11 residues. Germline assignment: CDR1 GTSNPN and CDR2 SVGIG (reference sequence). Trimming left V 5 bases short and J 2 bases short, with 5 bases between. The CDR3 sequence is CAWSHTDTQYF. The CDR3 nucleotides read TGTGCCTGGTCCCACACAGATACGCAGTATTTT.

The chain combines TRBV4-3 with TRBJ1-5; TRBD1 agrees at 8 bases. Trimming cost V 0 bases and J 6 bases; bases outside gene matches: 7. CDR3 size: 16 residues. Looked up from germline, CDR1 is LGHNA and CDR2 is YSLEER. CDR3: CASSQELGQGGQPQHF. The CDR3 DNA reads TGCGCCAGCAGCCAAGAATTAGGACAGGGCGGTCAGCCCCAGCATTTT.

The chain joins TRBV19 to TRBJ1-1, with D perhaps TRBD1 (6 bases). V was shortened by 5 bases and J by 1 base, with 11 bases between the two germline ends. The length of the CDR3 is 14 residues. Per germline, CDR1 LNHDA and CDR2 SQIVND (reference sequence). The CDR3 here is CASSPRQENTEAFF. Written as DNA, the CDR3 is TGTGCCAGTAGTCCCCGACAGGAGAACACTGAAGCTTTCTTT.

The chain has TRBV29-1 and TRBJ1-2; TRBD1 agrees at 7 bases. The CDR3 spans 14 residues. The J segment lost 4 bases and the V segment lost 0 bases, leaving 5 bases of the junction unmatched. The V gene's germline CDR1 is SQVTM and CDR2 ANQGSEA. CDR3 coding DNA: TGCAGCGTTGAAGATCTGGGGACAGCCTATGGCTACACCTTC. Translation gives CSVEDLGTAYGYTF.

The sample holds one count of this clone. V is TRBV19 and J is TRBJ1-1; weak D call: TRBD1 (5 bases). The CDR3 loop spans 13 amino acids. CDR1 and CDR2 (germline): LNHDA, SQIVND (reference sequence). The V gene lost 0 bases and the J gene lost 8 bases, with 10 bases spanning the gap. This CDR3 is CASSIDRWGEAFF. The DNA for the CDR3 is TGTGCCAGTAGTATAGATCGGTGGGGCGAAGCTTTCTTT. Complete variable domain (other parts from reference TRBV19 and TRBJ1-1): DGGITQSPKYLFRKEGQNVTLSCEQNLNHDAMYWYRQDPGQGLRLIYYSQIVNDFQKGDIAEGYSVSREKKESFPLTVTSAQKNPTAFYLCASSIDRWGEAFFGQGTRLTVV.

This rearrangement joins TRBV19 to TRBJ1-2, with D hard to call. The CDR3 is made up of 14 amino acids. Germline V CDR1 and CDR2: LNHDA, SQIVND (reference sequence). Trimming left V 3 bases short and J 4 bases short, with 12 bases between. The CDR3 protein is CASSMVSSSYGYTF. In DNA, the CDR3 is TGTGCCAGTAGTATGGTCAGTTCTTCCTATGGCTACACCTTC.

The chain has TRBV19 and TRBJ1-1; 7 bases fit TRBD1. Germline CDR1 LNHDA, CDR2 SQIVND (reference sequence). The CDR3 runs to 14 residues. The V and J ends lost 7 bases and 4 bases, in that order; junction bases with no gene match: 9. The CDR3 is CASIPYTGATEAFF. In DNA form, the CDR3 reads TGTGCCAGTATTCCCTACACAGGGGCCACTGAAGCTTTCTTT.

The chain has TRBV2 and TRBJ1-1; D might be TRBD1 (5 bases). Germline CDR1 is SNHLY and CDR2 is FYNNEI. This CDR3 comprises 10 residues. Trimming cost V 10 bases and J 11 bases, with 14 bases left between them. Here the CDR3 DNA reads TGTGCCACCCAAGGGGTCGAGGCTTTCTTT. It specifies CATQGVEAFF.

V and J are TRBV6-5 and TRBJ2-5, with 12 positions matching TRBD2. Looked up from germline, CDR1 is MNHEY and CDR2 is SVGAGI. CDR3 length equals 15 residues. Trimming at V came to 0 bases and at J to 7 bases, leaving 3 bases not matched to a gene. The CDR3 loop is CASSYSLAGGRTQYF. DNA for the CDR3: TGTGCCAGCAGTTACTCGCTAGCGGGGGGGCGGACCCAGTACTTC.

V usage is TRBV6-1 and J usage is TRBJ2-7; 7 nucleotides align to TRBD2. Per the germline V gene, CDR1 is MNHNS and CDR2 is SASEGT. The CDR3 has 14 amino acids. The junction had 10 bases not matched to a gene; V was cut back by 4 bases and J by 7 bases. DNA for the CDR3: TGTGCCAGCAGTGTGGGGGGGGATGGGAGGGAGCAGTACGTC. Translated, it gives CASSVGGDGREQYV.

This clone was detected once. V gene TRBV4-3 combines with J gene TRBJ1-2; a possible D gene is TRBD1 (6 bases). There are 15 residues in the CDR3. With 0 bases removed from V and 8 bases from J, the gap between germline ends came to 16 bases. Germline CDR1 is LGHNA and CDR2 is YSLEER. The CDR3 bases are TGCGCCAGCAGCCAAGATCGGTTAATGGGGGCCGGCTACACCTTC. This translates into CASSQDRLMGAGYTF.

V gene TRBV27 combines with J gene TRBJ2-1; 7 bases match TRBD2. The CDR3 loop spans 12 amino acids. Trimming removed 3 bases from V and 7 bases from J; junction bases left unmatched: 0. CDR1 and CDR2 from the germline V gene are MNHEY and SMNVEV (reference sequence). Written as DNA, the CDR3 is TGTGCCAGCAGTTTTAGCGGGAATGAGCAGTTCTTC. It codes for CASSFSGNEQFF.

V usage is TRBV6-1 and J usage is TRBJ2-7; D unclear. Germline CDR1 and CDR2: MNHNS and SASEGT. The CDR3 covers 10 residues. The V and J ends lost 5 bases and 4 bases respectively, with 3 bases between them. The CDR3 reads CASSLYEQYF. The CDR3 nucleotides are TGTGCCAGCAGTTTATACGAGCAGTACTTC.

The V and J genes are TRBV27 and TRBJ2-7; TRBD1 matches 8 bases. Trimming at V came to 0 bases and at J to 1 base, leaving 2 bases not matched to a gene. The CDR3 totals 15 residues. CDR1 and CDR2 (germline): MNHEY, SMNVEV (reference sequence). CDR3 sequence reads: CASSLSGQDSYEQYF. CDR3 sequence (DNA): TGTGCCAGCAGTTTATCGGGACAGGATTCCTACGAGCAGTACTTC.

The count of this clone is one. The chain couples TRBV2 to TRBJ2-2; possible D gene TRBD1, 6 bases. Deletions cut 7 bases from V and 5 bases from J, with 14 bases between. The germline V gene encodes CDR1 SNHLY and CDR2 FYNNEI. The CDR3 contains 14 residues. Here the CDR3 reads CASKRTATTGELFF. The CDR3 nucleotides read TGTGCCAGCAAGCGGACAGCAACGACCGGGGAGCTGTTTTTT.

The chain joins TRBV5-1 to TRBJ2-1; unclear D gene. The V gene lost 0 bases and the J gene lost 7 bases, with 8 bases spanning the gap. This CDR3 spans 13 amino acids. Germline values: CDR1 SGHRS, CDR2 YFSETQ. This chain's CDR3 is CASSLDSYNEQFF. In nucleotides, the CDR3 is TGCGCCAGCAGCTTGGACAGTTATAATGAGCAGTTCTTC.

This clone was picked up a small number of times. J is TRBJ2-3 and V is TRBV7-9; 10 positions match TRBD1. The CDR3 sequence is 18 residues long. Germline lookup yields CDR1 SEHNR and CDR2 FQNEAQ (reference sequence). V shed 4 bases and J 0 bases; nucleotides not matched to a gene: 10. The CDR3 is CASSSGQGGTPSTDTQYF. CDR3 nucleotides: TGTGCCAGCAGCTCCGGACAGGGGGGGACGCCGAGCACAGATACGCAGTATTTT.

This chain joins TRBV18 and TRBJ2-3, with TRBD2 matching 11 bases. The CDR3 consists of 16 residues. The germline V gene encodes CDR1 KGHSH and CDR2 LQKENI. V lost 3 bases and J lost 0; bases outside the gene matches: 2. CDR3 bases: TGTGCCAGCTCACCGCTAGCGGGAGGCAGCACAGATACGCAGTATTTT. Its protein product is CASSPLAGGSTDTQYF.

The chain couples TRBV11-3 to TRBJ2-5; D not resolved. This CDR3 contains 13 residues. V lost 3 bases and J lost 3, with 8 bases in between. CDR1 and CDR2 from the germline V gene are SGHNT and YENEEA. CDR3 sequence (DNA): TGTGCCAGCAGCTTTGGTCAGGAAGAGACCCAGTACTTC. It specifies CASSFGQEETQYF.

The chain joins TRBV5-6 to TRBJ2-1; 8 bases agree with TRBD1. The CDR3 runs 16 residues. Trimming at V came to 4 bases and at J to 0 bases, leaving 6 bases not matched to a gene. Per germline, CDR1 SGHDT and CDR2 YYEEEE. This CDR3 reads CASSRRDRSSYNEQFF. CDR3 nucleotide sequence: TGTGCCAGCAGCCGTCGGGACAGGAGCTCCTACAATGAGCAGTTCTTC.

This clone was seen only a few times. The CDR3 loop reads CASSLQGALGNEQFF. The CDR3 nucleotides are TGTGCCAGTAGTCTACAGGGGGCTTTGGGCAATGAGCAGTTCTTC. This chain links TRBV19 with TRBJ2-1; TRBD1 matches at 9 bases. The CDR3 covers 15 residues. In germline, CDR1 is LNHDA, CDR2 SQIVND (reference sequence). Losses at the gene ends were 5 bases for V and 6 bases for J; bases not matched to a gene: 8.

This clone was observed a few times. The CDR3 here is CAISGDNYGYTF. The CDR3 DNA sequence: TGTGCCATCTCGGGTGATAACTATGGCTACACCTTC. This chain uses TRBV10-3 with TRBJ1-2; D is undetermined. The germline V and J ends were trimmed by 8 bases and 1 base, with 8 bases remaining between them. Germline CDR1 is ENHRY and CDR2 is SYGVKD. The CDR3 is made up of 12 amino acids.

Here the CDR3 DNA reads TGTGCCAGCAGCCTCTCAGGGGGGACAGGGGGCCAAGAAAAACTGTTTTTT. Encoded protein: CASSLSGGTGGQEKLFF. The chain couples TRBV9 to TRBJ1-4; 12 bases map to TRBD1. The CDR3 runs to 17 residues. Germline V gene sequence: CDR1 SGDLS, CDR2 YYNGEE. V was clipped by 4 bases and J by 8 bases; unmatched bases: 12.